This T cell receptor beta chain was identified during a study of blood T cells in healthy people across ages. Regarding the study as a whole: It was held that the diversity estimates obtained from one million T cells were underestimates. Per million T cells, the diversity of TCR beta decreased roughly linearly as age advanced.

This CDR3 spans 12 amino acids. Germline CDR1 reads SEHNR; CDR2 reads FQNEAQ (reference sequence). The second PCR ran about 6 to 12 cycles with a sample-barcoded 5' primer and J-beta primers. Every sample returned 2.5 million or more CDR3-containing paired-end reads. TCRdb re-derived calls from the 5' RACE reads in MiXCR, one entry per CDR3 protein. The sample yields under 800,000 distinct CDR3 sequences, around a fifth seen once. Of note for this clonotype: Its specificity is unknown.

V gene TRBV7-9 combines with J gene TRBJ2-5; D unclear. The J call may be incorrect, as the DNA end agrees better with TRBJ2-7. The sequence derives from a man in his sixties or seventies in good health. The source material was blood. CDR3: CASTRDPYEQYF. For the CDR3, the DNA is TGTGCCAGCACCCGAGACCCCTACGAGCAGTACTTC.